This T cell receptor (beta chain) appears in the sequencing data of a study of shared clonotypes between healthy human individuals. About the study: Participating donors consisted of a couple of women and a few men aged 18 to 49. CD4 naive cells filled three plates per donor, CD4 memory three, CD8 naive two and CD8 memory one. Broader study findings: A handful of donors held about 5% of naive CD4 clonotypes in common.

As regards this clone: Its target is not known.

Germline assignment: CDR1 MDHEN and CDR2 SYDVKM. This CDR3 is 13 amino acids long. The germline V and J ends were trimmed by 6 bases and 7 bases, with 13 bases remaining between them. TCRdb's copy holds only in-frame clones and misses some; the assay was immunoSEQ multiplex PCR. Among about 600,000 clones listed, around 97% were seen once. The V gene is TRBV28, the J gene TRBJ2-1; D is unclear. What was sequenced was naive CD4+ T cells sorted from blood. The subset denotes: CD45RA+ positively selected. The sequence was collected from a woman in her 30s in good health. The CDR3 region has the DNA TGTGCCAGCAGACCTTCGAGTGGAAATGAGCAGTTCTTC. It is translated as CASRPSSGNEQFF.